This T cell receptor (beta chain) appears in the sequencing data of a study of T-cell reconstitution after alpha-beta-depleted transplantation in children. As it was prepared, the TCRbeta library received unique molecular identifiers. TCRdb called the PCR reads again in MiXCR, with one record for every CDR3 protein. This table has hundreds of thousands of distinct CDR3 sequences, about an eighth appearing once. This TCR was sampled from a human donor who donated a stem cell graft to a child with Fanconi anemia. The input for sequencing was PBMCs, taken from the stem cell graft.

CDR3 coding DNA: TGTGCGACCCCCGGTAATAAGTACTTC. Protein: CATPGNKYF. The chain recombines TRBV15 with TRBJ2-4; no firm D call. CDR3 length equals 9 residues. Germline CDR1 LNHNV, CDR2 YYDKDF (reference sequence).